The present TCR beta chain was sequenced within a study of T cell repertoires in aging, cancer and after chemotherapy. Regarding the study as a whole: Compared with age-matched healthy donors, untreated hematological or solid cancer patients showed higher blood TCR clonality.

With respect to this clonotype: Its cognate antigen is unknown.

This CDR3 comprises 14 residues. Trimming took off 6 bases at V and 4 bases at J, with 14 bases between the two ends. Peripheral blood genomic DNA, not sorted cells or RNA, was the template. A mixed TRB-A/B primer pool amplified rearranged TRB by multiplex touch-down PCR. TCRdb independently ran MiXCR on the multiplex PCR reads; one entry per CDR3 protein. Of about 10,000 distinct CDR3 sequences listed, less than 45% are singletons. The sequenced sample consisted of blood. V usage is TRBV12-3 or TRBV12-4 and J usage is TRBJ2-3; possibly TRBD2 for D (6 bases). This clonotype was obtained from a human donor in good health. CDR3 sequence (DNA): TGTGCCAGCAGGGGGGACTGGGGGGCAGATACGCAGTATTTT. Protein product: CASRGDWGADTQYF.